This TCR beta chain was observed in a study of T cells in Graves' hyperthyroidism and ophthalmopathy. Overall study findings and caveats: Most expanded thyroid clonotypes above 0.001 also appeared in blood.

The study excluded patients with uncontrolled infection, other autoimmune disease, pregnancy or lactation. Diagnoses were established using clinical symptoms, serum thyroxine and TRAb, thyroid ultrasound and orbital computed tomography. This CDR3 spans 16 amino acids. Germline V gene data show CDR1 as DFQATT and CDR2 as SNEGSKA (reference sequence). Trimming cost V 0 bases and J 1 base, with 12 bases left between them. This clonotype was observed at least ten times. The antigen is unknown. Amplified regions were TCR beta CDR3 sequences from RNA transcripts. The HTBI primer set drove a first-round RT-PCR of the TCR CDR3. TCRdb re-analysed the multiplex PCR reads in MiXCR, keeping a single row per CDR3 protein. Among some 360,000 distinct CDR3 sequences, roughly 20% were seen once, and the ten largest hold roughly a sixth.

The material sequenced was blood. This chain joins TRBV20-1 and TRBJ2-2; tentative D call: TRBD2 (6 bases). This clonotype originated in a woman in her thirties or forties with Graves' ophthalmopathy. CDR3 coding DNA: TGCAGTGCTAGAGATTGGGAGGAAATGAACACCGGGGAGCTGTTTTTT. It translates to CSARDWEEMNTGELFF.